This TCR beta chain was retrieved from a study of shared clonotypes between healthy human individuals. General study results and limits: Clonotypes shared by all four sorted-subset donors had higher generation probabilities than non-shared clonotypes.

Assay: immunoSEQ multiplex PCR; the TCRdb copy retains only in-frame clones and omits some. Here the sample spans over a million clones, over 95% being singletons. Notes on this clone: Antigen: not known.

Investigators divided CD4+ cells into CD45RA+ naive and CD45RA-negative memory subsets. The origin of this receptor is a man younger than 40 in good health. The sample comprised naive CD4+ T cells sorted from blood. The subset denotes: CD45RA+ positively selected.

CDR3 in amino acids: CATQYFSEQFF. CDR3 DNA sequence: TGTGCCACCCAATACTTCAGTGAGCAGTTCTTC. The genes are TRBV19 and TRBJ2-1; D call uncertain. Trimming pared 10 bases from V and 9 bases from J, leaving 13 bases between. This CDR3 has 11 amino acids. Germline CDR1 and CDR2: LNHDA and SQIVND (reference sequence).